This paragraph covers one T cell receptor beta chain sequence. The antigen is not known. The sample originates from a study of T cell responses to AZD1222 COVID-19 vaccine. Study conclusions and caveats: Nearly half of the spike-specific TCRs reportedly recognize variant regions that carry no mutations. At 160-218 and 743-854, vaccine-associated CD4 TCRs were dominant, and they spanned spike.

This CDR3 spans 14 amino acids. V lost 3 bases, J lost 6 bases, and 4 bases stayed unmatched. From germline, CDR1 is SGHDT and CDR2 YYEEEE. Profiled with immunoSEQ multiplex PCR; TCRdb holds only in-frame clones, not every one. Here the sample spans over 120,000 clones, roughly 89% being singletons. The chain uses TRBV5-6 and TRBJ2-2; 8 nucleotides match TRBD2. Here the sequenced sample was peripheral blood, taken on day 0 of AZD1222 vaccination. This receptor was obtained from an adult in good health. CDR3 coding DNA: TGTGCCAGCAGCTCGGGACTAGTGGCCGGGGAGCTGTTTTTT. Amino acid sequence: CASSSGLVAGELFF.